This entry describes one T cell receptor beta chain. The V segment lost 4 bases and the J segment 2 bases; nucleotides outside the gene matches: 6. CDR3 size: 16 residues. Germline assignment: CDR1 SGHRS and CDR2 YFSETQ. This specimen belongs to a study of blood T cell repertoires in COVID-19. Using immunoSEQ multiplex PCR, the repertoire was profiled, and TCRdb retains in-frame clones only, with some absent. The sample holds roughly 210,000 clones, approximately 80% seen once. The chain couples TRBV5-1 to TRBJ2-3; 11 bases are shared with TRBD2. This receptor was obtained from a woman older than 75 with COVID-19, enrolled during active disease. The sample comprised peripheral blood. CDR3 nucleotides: TGCGCCAGCAGCCCTACTAGCGGGGGATTCACAGATACGCAGTATTTT. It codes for CASSPTSGGFTDTQYF.